These 27 T cell receptor beta chains originate from one sample sequenced in a study of T-cell reconstitution after alpha-beta-depleted transplantation in children (dated by TCRdb to about 2016). Taken with the paper, the label for treatment or condition translates to: allogeneic hematopoietic cell transplantation with graft depleted of TCRalphabeta T cells and CD19 B cells. Library generation was performed with PCR. The reads were generated on an Illumina HiSeq 2500. Molecular barcoding was employed in the preparation of TCR libraries, with unique molecular identifiers being used to normalize TCRbeta repertoire quantification. TCRdb ran its own pipeline on the public reads, namely fastp trimming at Q25 and MiXCR clone calling, and kept in-frame beta chains. Rows merge per CDR3 protein into single entries with the most common DNA and genes. Counted in this sample were 280,000 or so distinct CDR3 sequences; around 10% of them appeared once. The ten largest clones add up to around 22% of the sample.

Sequencing was performed on peripheral blood, taken 180 days after TCRalphabeta/CD19-depleted stem cell transplant. These receptors all come from a male patient aged 2 to 9 who had a stem cell transplant for chronic granulomatous disease, so the T cells may come from the graft donor.

This clonotype was seen ten or more times. This rearrangement joins TRBV20-1 to TRBJ1-2; D not resolved. Germline CDR1 DFQATT, CDR2 SNEGSKA (reference sequence). The CDR3 runs 13 residues. V was shortened by 3 bases and J by 0 bases, with 8 bases between the two germline ends. CDR3 nucleotide sequence: TGCAGTGCTAGGGAAACAGCTAACTATGGCTACACCTTC. Protein: CSARETANYGYTF.

This chain links TRBV7-9 with TRBJ2-7, with 7 bases aligning to TRBD1. The germline gives CDR1 SEHNR, CDR2 FQNEAQ (reference sequence). The CDR3 sequence is 13 residues long. Unmatched junction bases numbered 3, after V lost 4 bases and J lost 3 bases. The CDR3 DNA reads as TGTGCCAGCAGCTCCTCAGGGGGCTACGAGCAGTACTTC. Translating gives CASSSSGGYEQYF.

Details on this clonotype: This may be a read error, as it is one base from a much larger clone. The rearrangement uses TRBV6-2 or TRBV6-3 and TRBJ2-4, with D perhaps TRBD2 (6 bases). CDR1 and CDR2 from the germline V gene are MNHEY and SVGEGT. The CDR3 covers 13 residues. The CDR3 coding sequence is TGTGCCAGCATCCGAGCGGGTCAAAACATTCAGTGCTTC. Residues: CASIRAGQNIQCF.

The sample holds many counts of this clonotype. The V gene is TRBV20-1, the J gene TRBJ2-7; 10 nucleotides line up with TRBD2. This CDR3 contains 15 residues. The trim removed 2 bases at V and 0 bases at J, leaving 4 bases unmatched. Germline lookup yields CDR1 DFQATT and CDR2 SNEGSKA (reference sequence). CDR3 residues: CSARIRTSGSYEQYF. The CDR3 DNA reads TGCAGTGCTAGAATTAGGACTAGCGGCTCCTACGAGCAGTACTTC.

This clonotype was seen at least ten times. The V call is TRBV7-3, the J call TRBJ2-7, with D perhaps being TRBD1 or TRBD2 (5 bases each). This CDR3 has 14 amino acids. Trimming left V 2 bases short and J 1 base short, with 9 bases between. Germline V CDR1 and CDR2: SGHTA, FQGTGA. Here the CDR3 DNA reads TGTGCCAGCAGCTTACAGGGCGGGTCCTACGAGCAGTACTTC. It translates to CASSLQGGSYEQYF.

This clonotype was observed at least ten times. V and J are TRBV7-9 and TRBJ2-6; the D gene is possibly TRBD1 (6 bases). Per germline, CDR1 SEHNR and CDR2 FQNEAQ (reference sequence). The CDR3 is 16 amino acids. Trimming stripped 6 bases from V and 0 bases from J, with 12 bases between. The CDR3 reads CASSHDRTSGANVLTF. The CDR3 nucleotides read TGTGCCAGCAGTCATGACAGGACCTCTGGGGCCAACGTCCTGACTTTC.

This chain links TRBV12-3 or TRBV12-4 with TRBJ2-7, with 8 bases fitting TRBD2. The J segment lost 3 bases and the V segment lost 7 bases, leaving 2 bases of the junction unmatched. The CDR3 is 12 residues long. CDR3: CASTRGGYEQYF. As DNA, the CDR3 is TGTGCCAGCACCCGGGGGGGCTACGAGCAGTACTTC.

This clonotype was recorded at least ten times. V gene TRBV14 combines with J gene TRBJ1-4, with 7 bases aligning to TRBD1. The CDR3 is 18 residues long. Per germline, CDR1 SGHDN and CDR2 FVKESK. V was clipped by 2 bases and J by 3 bases; unmatched bases: 12. CDR3 nucleotide sequence: TGTGCCAGCAGCCAACGGCGGACAGGACAGGCGGCTAATGAAAAACTGTTTTTT. This codes for CASSQRRTGQAANEKLFF.

As concerns this clonotype: A read error is possible here, since a much larger clone lies one base away. This chain joins TRBV29-1 and TRBJ2-2, with D maybe TRBD1 (7 bases). Germline CDR1 reads SQVTM; CDR2 reads ANQGSEA. The germline V and J ends were trimmed by 3 bases and 4 bases, with 15 bases remaining between them. The CDR3 contains 15 residues. The CDR3 coding sequence is TGCAGCGTTGAGGAGGAGGGGGCCGGCACCGGGGAGCTGTTTTTT. Amino acid sequence: CSVEEEGAGTGELFF.

Ten or more counts support this clonotype. The V and J genes are TRBV20-1 and TRBJ1-1; D unclear. Trimming took 1 base from V and 1 from J, leaving 7 bases between them. The CDR3 contains 13 residues. Germline V gene data show CDR1 as DFQATT and CDR2 as SNEGSKA (reference sequence). CDR3: CSARAPGNTEAFF. In DNA, the CDR3 is TGCAGTGCTAGAGCACCGGGGAACACTGAAGCTTTCTTT.

As concerns this clonotype: One junction end does not reproduce the germline sequence, and a read error may be involved. This sequence joins TRBV25-1 and TRBJ2-2; 7 bases are a match to TRBD2. Germline V gene sequence: CDR1 MGHDK, CDR2 SYGVNS. The CDR3 length is 16 residues. CDR3 region: CASSQYLEGGRGELFF. The CDR3 nucleotides read TGTGCCAGCAGTCAATACCTAGAGGGAGGGCGCGGGGAGCTGTTTTTT.

This clonotype was counted ten times or more. The V gene is TRBV7-2, the J gene TRBJ2-2; D not resolved. V was trimmed by 1 base and J by 2 bases, leaving 11 bases between them. The CDR3 runs 16 residues. Germline-derived CDR1 and CDR2 are SGHTA and FQGNSA. CDR3 region: CASSLEGVHNTGELFF. The CDR3 nucleotides are TGTGCCAGCAGCTTAGAAGGCGTTCACAACACCGGGGAGCTGTTTTTT.

In this sample, this clonotype turned up many times. The chain has TRBV7-2 and TRBJ2-3, with D unresolved. The CDR3 is made up of 13 amino acids. V was cut by 5 bases and J by 2 bases, with 8 bases left in between. Germline loops: CDR1 SGHTA, CDR2 FQGNSA. CDR3 sequence: CASSTDFTDTQYF. The CDR3 region has the DNA TGTGCCAGCAGCACAGACTTCACAGATACGCAGTATTTT. Full variable domain (remainder filled in from reference TRBV7-2 and TRBJ2-3): GAGVSQSPSNKVTEKGKDVELRCDPISGHTALYWYRQSLGQGLEFLIYFQGNSAPDKSGLPSDRFSAERTGGSVSTLTIQRTQQEDSAVYLCASSTDFTDTQYFGPGTRLTVL.

This clonotype appeared many times. This CDR3 is CSVFGSHYEQYF. CDR3 nucleotides: TGCAGCGTTTTCGGCAGCCACTACGAGCAGTACTTC. The rearrangement joins TRBV29-1 to TRBJ2-7; D remains ambiguous. This CDR3 has 12 residues. Trimming stripped 5 bases from V and 3 bases from J, with 11 bases between. The germline V gene encodes CDR1 SQVTM and CDR2 ANQGSEA.

The sample holds a few counts of this clonotype. The CDR3 carries no conserved terminal phenylalanine or tryptophan, so it likely arises from a read error. The rearrangement uses TRBV4-1 and TRBJ2-3; no clear D. With 0 bases removed from V and 7 bases from J, the gap between germline ends came to 2 bases. From germline, CDR1 is MGHRA and CDR2 YSYEKL. The CDR3 is made up of 11 amino acids. CDR3 protein: CASSQDNTQYS. The CDR3, as DNA: TGCGCCAGCAGCCAAGATAATACGCAGTATTCT.

This clonotype was counted at least ten times. The V gene is TRBV5-6, the J gene TRBJ1-1; maybe TRBD1 (6 bases). The CDR3 has 13 residues. V lost 1 base, J lost 11 bases, and 15 bases lay in between. Germline loops: CDR1 SGHDT, CDR2 YYEEEE. CDR3 residues: CASSLRGGREAFF. The DNA for the CDR3 is TGTGCCAGCAGCTTGAGGGGGGGCCGGGAGGCTTTCTTT.

This clonotype was seen ten or more times. The chain uses TRBV12-3 or TRBV12-4 and TRBJ2-2, with a tentative D call TRBD1 (6 bases). The V end lost 3 bases, the J end lost 0 bases, and 11 bases lay between the germline ends. The CDR3 is 16 residues long. CDR3 sequence: CASSFEGTTNTGELFF. The CDR3 DNA reads TGTGCCAGCAGTTTCGAAGGGACAACGAACACCGGGGAGCTGTTTTTT.

This clonotype was found many times. This chain uses TRBV7-8 with TRBJ1-5; D uncertain. The CDR3 covers 19 residues. The germline V gene has CDR1 SGHVS and CDR2 FQNEAQ. Trimming removed 3 bases at V and 0 bases at J, with 21 bases between. CDR3 nucleotide sequence: TGTGCCAGCAGCTTTTTCACCACAGCCCTATCTTATAGCAATCAGCCCCAGCATTTT. Translated, it gives CASSFFTTALSYSNQPQHF.

This clonotype was recorded at least ten times. The rearrangement uses TRBV12-3 or TRBV12-4 and TRBJ1-1; TRBD1 matches at 7 bases. With 6 bases clipped from V and 0 bases from J, the junction kept 7 bases outside the gene matches. The CDR3 extends over 15 amino acids. In DNA, the CDR3 is TGTGCCAGCAGACAAACAGGGGCCTTGAACACTGAAGCTTTCTTT. Its translation: CASRQTGALNTEAFF.

This clonotype was detected only a few times. V is TRBV30 and J is TRBJ2-5; D remains unclear. CDR3 length: 14 residues. Germline loops: CDR1 GTSNPN, CDR2 SVGIG (reference sequence). Trimming removed 2 bases at V and 2 bases at J, with 12 bases between. CDR3 coding DNA: TGTGCCTGGAGTTCTACGGCTCTACAAGAGACCCAGTACTTC. Amino acids: CAWSSTALQETQYF.

This clonotype was recorded at least ten times. The chain couples TRBV12-3 or TRBV12-4 to TRBJ1-1; D remains ambiguous. Trimming removed 5 bases from V and 0 bases from J, with 10 bases in between. The CDR3 is 14 amino acids. The CDR3 DNA reads TGTGCCAGCAGTCGCGCGAGAATGAACACTGAAGCTTTCTTT. Residues: CASSRARMNTEAFF.

Notes on this clonotype: This could be a read error, since a much larger clone is one nucleotide away. V is TRBV5-6 and J is TRBJ2-3, with D possibly called TRBD1 or TRBD2 (5 bases each). V lost 3 bases and J 9 bases, leaving 20 bases between the germline ends. CDR3 length equals 15 residues. Germline CDR1 is SGHDT and CDR2 is YYEEEE. CDR3 sequence (DNA): TGTGCCAGCAGCTGGGATACGGGACCGTCCTTAACGCAGTATTTT. Residues: CASSWDTGPSLTQYF.

V and J are TRBV12-3 or TRBV12-4 and TRBJ1-5; 9 bases map to TRBD1. The CDR3 spans 14 residues. After removal of 6 bases from V and 5 bases from J, the junction contained 5 bases not matched to a gene. CDR3 region: CASSKDRGDQPQHF. The CDR3 bases are TGTGCCAGCAGCAAAGACAGGGGGGATCAGCCCCAGCATTTT.

This clonotype occurred many times. V usage is TRBV12-3 or TRBV12-4 and J usage is TRBJ2-1; no clear D. This CDR3 comprises 13 residues. Trimming took off 6 bases at V and 8 bases at J, with 14 bases between the two ends. The CDR3 nucleotides are TGTGCCAGCAGCGGACCCAGACGGGATGAGCAGTTCTTC. The encoded protein is CASSGPRRDEQFF.

V is TRBV21-1 and J is TRBJ1-5; TRBD1, the table's D call, was not compared with the DNA. TRBV21-1 is a documented pseudogene. This CDR3 is built from 16 residues. The CDR3 DNA reads TGTGCCAGCAGCCGCCGGGACAGGGCCACTAATCAGCCCCAGCATTTT. This sequence encodes CASSRRDRATNQPQHF.

This clonotype was recorded a few times. This chain uses TRBV28 with TRBJ1-5; possible D gene TRBD1, 6 bases. Between the trimmed V and J ends, which lost 5 bases and 6 bases, there was a span of 17 bases. The CDR3 has 15 amino acids. Germline CDR1 MDHEN, CDR2 SYDVKM. For the CDR3, the DNA is TGTGCCAGCAGTCCAGTAATACAGGGAGGTCAGCCCCAGCATTTT. Its protein is CASSPVIQGGQPQHF.

This chain links TRBV19 with TRBJ2-5, with 7 bases aligning to TRBD2. The V and J ends lost 6 bases and 3 bases, in that order; junction bases with no gene match: 4. The CDR3 consists of 13 residues. CDR1 is LNHDA, CDR2 SQIVND, per germline (reference sequence). CDR3 sequence (DNA): TGTGCCAGTAGAAGGGACTACAAAGAGACCCAGTACTTC. It specifies CASRRDYKETQYF.